This T cell receptor beta chain was sequenced for a study of blood T cells in healthy people across ages. Study information: Capturing about one barcoded beta molecule per two T cells was achieved by template switching. Findings and caveats of the study: Naive T cell percentage strongly correlated with TCR beta diversity.

The use of a sample-barcoded 5' primer and a J-beta primer mix characterized a second PCR of about 6 to 11 cycles. Sequencing recovered at least 2.5 million CDR3-containing paired-end reads from each sample. MiXCR, applied by TCRdb to the 5' RACE reads, yields one record per CDR3 protein. Here the sample spans hundreds of thousands of distinct CDR3 sequences, 45% to 55% being singletons. Concerning this clonotype: Antigen: not known.

The authors extracted at least 5 micrograms of total RNA per sample. V lost 0 bases to trimming and J lost 14 bases; unmatched junction nucleotides: 3. This CDR3 is 14 amino acids long. Germline V gene data show CDR1 as SGHTA and CDR2 as FQGNSA. The J gene is TRBJ2-1, the V gene TRBV7-2; TRBD2 matches 14 bases. The receptor was derived from an elderly man in good health. The source material was blood. In DNA, the CDR3 is TGTGCCAGCAGCTTAGCGGGACTAGCGGGAGTAAAGTTCTTC. This codes for CASSLAGLAGVKFF.